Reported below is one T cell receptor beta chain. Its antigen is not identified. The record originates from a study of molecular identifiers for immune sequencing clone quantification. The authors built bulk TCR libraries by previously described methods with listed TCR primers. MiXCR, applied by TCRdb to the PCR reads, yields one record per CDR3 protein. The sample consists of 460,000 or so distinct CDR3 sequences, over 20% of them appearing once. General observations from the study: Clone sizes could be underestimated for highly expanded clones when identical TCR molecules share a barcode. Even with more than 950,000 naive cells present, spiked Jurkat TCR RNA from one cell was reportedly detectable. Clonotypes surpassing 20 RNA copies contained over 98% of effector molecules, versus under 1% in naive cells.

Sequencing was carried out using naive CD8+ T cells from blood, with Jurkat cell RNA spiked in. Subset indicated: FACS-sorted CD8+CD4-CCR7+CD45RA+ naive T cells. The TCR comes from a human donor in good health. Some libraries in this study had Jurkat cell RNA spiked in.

CDR3 coding DNA: TGCGCCAGCAGCCAGCTTCCGGGACAACGGACTAGCGGGAGGACGCATGAGCAGTTCTTC. Amino acid sequence: CASSQLPGQRTSGRTHEQFF. The V call is TRBV4-1, the J call TRBJ2-1, with 14 bases that match TRBD2. Germline lookup yields CDR1 MGHRA and CDR2 YSYEKL. The CDR3 is made up of 20 amino acids. V was pared by 3 bases and J by 8 bases, with 18 bases of the junction left unmatched.